These T cell receptor beta chains were read from a single sample in a study of cytomegalovirus exposure and HLA in healthy donors. The method was immunoSEQ multiplex PCR; TCRdb's version includes in-frame clones alone and lacks a portion of them. The sample lists around 100,000 clones, approximately 82% seen once, with roughly 3.8% in the top ten. Specimen: PBMCs. The origin of the receptors is a female donor in good health and CMV-seropositive. The CDR3 runs from the conserved cysteine through the conserved F or W. A D gene is named only where the DNA matches it firmly. Rows may omit the clone size; those that give it use once, few, many or a size class.

once TRBJ1-5 TRBV28 NA TGTGCCTGGGGGACTGCAAACAATCAGCCCCAGCATTTT CAWGTANNQPQHF
NA TRBJ1-1 TRBV30 NA TGTGCCTGGAGTGCCGGGTTTGGAGCTTTCTTT CAWSAGFGAFF
NA TRBJ2-7 TRBV6-6 NA TGTGCCAGCAGTTCGACGACACCAAACTCCTACGAGCAGTACTTC CASSSTTPNSYEQYF
NA TRBJ2-7 TRBV6-1 NA TGTGCCAGCACGTGGACGGGAGATAAGGAGCAGTACTTC CASTWTGDKEQYF
NA TRBJ2-2 TRBV18 NA TGTGCCAGCTCACCAGGCAGGGATACCGGGGAGCTGTTTTTT CASSPGRDTGELFF
NA TRBJ2-1 TRBV9 TRBD2 TGTGCCAGCAGCGTAGATCCAGCGGGGCCGTACAATGAGCAGTTCTTC CASSVDPAGPYNEQFF
NA TRBJ2-1 TRBV7-9 NA TGTGCCAGCAGCCCGAGGCTAGCTGATATAAATGAGCAGTTCTTC CASSPRLADINEQFF
NA TRBJ2-5 TRBV9 TRBD2 TGTGCCAGCAGCCCCCGGGACTATTCGGAGACCCAGTACTTC CASSPRDYSETQYF
NA TRBJ1-2 TRBV19 NA TGTGCCAGTAGTAGCCCGGTAGGGGACTATGGCTACACCTTC CASSSPVGDYGYTF
NA TRBJ2-7 TRBV11-1 NA TGTGCCAGCAGCTTCTACCGGGACATTCGGAACGAGCAGTACTTC CASSFYRDIRNEQYF
once TRBJ2-3 TRBV7-5 NA TGTGTCAGAAGCCCAGGGTTTCAAGGCACAGATACGCAGTATTTT CVRSPGFQGTDTQYF
NA TRBJ1-1 TRBV7-9 NA TGTGCCAGCAGCTTAGCTCGGAGGGCTGAAGCTTTCTTT CASSLARRAEAFF
NA TRBJ1-5 TRBV27 NA TGTGCCAGCAGTTCTCCCGGTTACCCCGGGCCCCAGCATTTT CASSSPGYPGPQHF
NA TRBJ1-1 TRBV6-5 NA TGTGCCAGCAGTTACAGGACATCGAACACTGAAGCTTTCTTT CASSYRTSNTEAFF
NA TRBJ2-7 TRBV7-6 TRBD1 TGTGCCAGCAGCTTGGACAGGAGCTACGAGCAGTACTTC CASSLDRSYEQYF
few TRBJ1-2 TRBV27 NA TGTGCCAGCGGGGAGTTGTTCTATGGCTACACCTTC CASGELFYGYTF
NA TRBJ2-7 TRBV23-1 TRBD2 TGCGCCAGCAGTCAATCTTTGCTAGCGGGGTTCGAGCAGTACTTC CASSQSLLAGFEQYF
NA TRBJ1-1 TRBV19 NA TGTGCCAGTAGTATAGCGAACAGGGCGGATGCTTTCTTT CASSIANRADAFF
once TRBJ2-7 TRBV7-9 TRBD2 TGTGCCAGCAGCTTGACTAGCGGGAGGGCAGACGAGCAGTACTTC CASSLTSGRADEQYF
NA TRBJ2-7 TRBV7-9 NA TGTGCCAGCAGCTCGACAGGATCAACCTACGAGCAGTACTTC CASSSTGSTYEQYF
once TRBJ1-2 TRBV23-1 NA TGCGCCAGCAGTCCCCCAGGGTTGGGCTACACCTTC CASSPPGLGYTF
once TRBJ1-5 TRBV6-5 NA TGTGCCAGCAGTTACTCCGGGAGCAATCAGCCCCAGCATTTT CASSYSGSNQPQHF
NA TRBJ2-1 TRBV6-5 TRBD2 TGTGCCACCCGGGAGGTAGGCGAGCAGTTCTTC CATREVGEQFF
NA TRBJ2-5 TRBV5-1 NA TGCGCCAGCAGCAGCGGACCCGCTGGGGAGACCCAGTACTTC CASSSGPAGETQYF
NA TRBJ1-5 TRBV12-5 TRBD1 TGTGCTAGTGGTTTGGCTCAGGGGGCACCGCATTTT CASGLAQGAPHF
NA TRBJ2-7 TRBV28 TRBD2 TGTGCCAGCAGTTTTGACGCGGGAGAATCCCCCTACGAGCAGTACTTC CASSFDAGESPYEQYF
once TRBJ2-7 TRBV13 TRBD2 TGTGCCAGCAGCTATCGGACTAGTTATCCCTACGAGCAGTACTTC CASSYRTSYPYEQYF
NA TRBJ2-7 TRBV19 NA TGTGCCTTTGTTACGACAAACTACGAGCAGTACTTC CAFVTTNYEQYF
NA TRBJ1-2 TRBV10-1 TRBD1 TGCGCCAGCAGTCCCGGGACAGGGGGCCGTCGTGGCTATGGCTACACCTTC CASSPGTGGRRGYGYTF
NA TRBJ1-6 TRBV11-2 NA TGTGCCAGCAGCTTACGCAGGGATAATTCACCCCTCCACTTT CASSLRRDNSPLHF
NA TRBJ2-7 TRBV5-4 TRBD1 TGTGCCAGCAGCGGACAGACAGGGGGCGAGTACGAGCAGTACTTC CASSGQTGGEYEQYF
NA TRBJ2-3 TRBV13 TRBD2 TGTGCCAGCAGCTTAGAAGTGTCGAGCGGGGGGGGCTCGTATACGCAGTATTTT CASSLEVSSGGGSYTQYF
NA TRBJ1-1 TRBV9 NA TGTGCCAGCAGCGTAGAGTTCCGAGATGAAGCTTTCTTT CASSVEFRDEAFF
NA TRBJ1-1 TRBV4-1 NA TGCGCCAGCAGCCAAGAGGCGGGGGTCAACACTGAAGCTTTCTTT CASSQEAGVNTEAFF
NA TRBJ1-6 TRBV30 NA TGTGCCTGGAGTGTGCCGCCAGAGGCTAATTCACCCCTCCACTTT CAWSVPPEANSPLHF
NA TRBJ2-7 TRBV4-1 NA TGCGCCAGCAGCCATGAGGAGCTGTACGAGCAGTACTTC CASSHEELYEQYF
NA TRBJ2-7 TRBV25-1 TRBD2 TGTGCCAGCAGTGAGAGGACTAGCGGGAAGGCGCCCTACGAGCAGTACTTC CASSERTSGKAPYEQYF
NA TRBJ1-2 TRBV5-1 NA TGCGCCAGCAGCCAAGACAAGAACTATGGCTACACCTTC CASSQDKNYGYTF
NA TRBJ2-2 TRBV6-8 NA TGTGCCAGCAGTTATTGGACTAACAGACCCACCGGGGAGCTGTTTTTT CASSYWTNRPTGELFF
NA TRBJ1-4 TRBV5-5 NA TGTGCCAGCAGCTTGGGGGCGGGTAATGAAAAACTGTTTTTT CASSLGAGNEKLFF
NA TRBJ1-3 TRBV10-3 TRBD1 TGTGCCTCCGGGACAGGGGTGGGAAACACCATATATTTT CASGTGVGNTIYF
NA TRBJ2-2 TRBV5-1 TRBD1 TGCGCCAGCAGCTTGGCTACAGGGGGCGGCACCGGGGAGCTGTTTTTT CASSLATGGGTGELFF
few TRBJ1-6 TRBV5-1 NA TGCGCCAGCAGCTTGCGGCGGGGTAATTCACCCCTCCACTTT CASSLRRGNSPLHF
NA TRBJ2-7 TRBV7-2 NA TGTGCCAGCAGCTTAGGGCATTTCGAGCAGTACTTC CASSLGHFEQYF
NA TRBJ2-2 TRBV10-1 NA TGCGCCAGCGGAGGGGCAAACACCGGGGAGCTGTTTTTT CASGGANTGELFF
NA TRBJ1-1 TRBV7-2 NA TGTGCCAGCAGCTTAGAGGGGGGAGGGGGGGCTGAAGCTTTCTTT CASSLEGGGGAEAFF
NA TRBJ1-2 TRBV27 TRBD1 TGTGCCAGCAGCGCAGGGGGCAACTATGGCTACACCTTC CASSAGGNYGYTF
NA TRBJ1-2 TRBV29-1 TRBD1 TGCAGCGTCCCCTCACGAGGGCGTGACAGGGGGTACTATGGCTACACCTTC CSVPSRGRDRGYYGYTF